This T cell receptor beta chain was found in a study of T-cell memory formation after mild COVID-19. General study results and limits: Clones that got smaller from day 15 to 85 had even CD4/CD8, while clones growing later tipped toward CD4+. Cross-reactive memory seemingly joined, as some responding clones were found in pre-infection memory.

The CDR3 has 15 residues. With 4 bases removed from V and 0 bases from J, the gap between germline ends came to 14 bases. The V gene's germline CDR1 is SGDLS and CDR2 YYNGEE. This clonotype was counted a few times. Its specificity is unknown. MiXCR was run by TCRdb on the 5' RACE reads, yielding one entry per CDR3 protein. The sample lists 300,000 to 400,000 distinct CDR3 sequences; about 15% were seen once. This TCR derives from a man aged 18 to 35 who had mild COVID-19 (a few samples of this study predate the infection). Cell type and time point are not known. This sequence joins TRBV9 and TRBJ2-7; no definite D call. The sample consisted of PBMCs or a T cell subset sorted from them (not recorded which). The CDR3 DNA reads TGTGCCAGCAGCCGATTTGCTGGCAACTCCTACGAGCAGTACTTC. It specifies CASSRFAGNSYEQYF.